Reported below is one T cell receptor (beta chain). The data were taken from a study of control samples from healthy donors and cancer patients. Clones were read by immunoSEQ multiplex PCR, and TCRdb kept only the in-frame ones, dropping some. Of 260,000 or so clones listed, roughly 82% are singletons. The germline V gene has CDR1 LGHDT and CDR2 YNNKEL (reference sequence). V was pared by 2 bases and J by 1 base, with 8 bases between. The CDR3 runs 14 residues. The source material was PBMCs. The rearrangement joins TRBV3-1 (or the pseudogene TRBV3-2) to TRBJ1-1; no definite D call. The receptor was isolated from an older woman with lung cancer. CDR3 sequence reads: CASSQTAGNTEAFF. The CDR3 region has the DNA TGTGCCAGCAGCCAAACTGCGGGGAACACTGAAGCTTTCTTT.